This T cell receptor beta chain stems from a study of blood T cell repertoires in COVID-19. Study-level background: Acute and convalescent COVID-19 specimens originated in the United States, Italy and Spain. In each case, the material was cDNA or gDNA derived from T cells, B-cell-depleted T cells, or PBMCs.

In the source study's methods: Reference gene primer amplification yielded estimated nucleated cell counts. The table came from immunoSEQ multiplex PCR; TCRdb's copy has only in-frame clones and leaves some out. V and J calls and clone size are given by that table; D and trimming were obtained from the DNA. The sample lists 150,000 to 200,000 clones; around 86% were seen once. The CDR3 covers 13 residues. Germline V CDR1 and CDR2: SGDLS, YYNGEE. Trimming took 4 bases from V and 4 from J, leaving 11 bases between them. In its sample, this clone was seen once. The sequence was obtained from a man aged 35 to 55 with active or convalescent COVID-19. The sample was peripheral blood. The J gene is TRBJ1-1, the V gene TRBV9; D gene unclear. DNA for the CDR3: TGTGCCAGCAGCCAGATAGGGAGCACTGAAGCTTTCTTT. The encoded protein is CASSQIGSTEAFF.